These 25 T cell receptor beta chains came from one sample sequenced in a study of T-cell reconstitution after alpha-beta-depleted transplantation in children. Preparation of the TCRbeta library was carried out with unique molecular identifiers. TCRdb re-analysed the PCR reads in MiXCR, keeping a single row per CDR3 protein. The table includes around 420,000 distinct CDR3 sequences, around 15% detected once. The material sequenced was PBMCs, mostly from graft donor cells, taken 360 days after TCRalphabeta/CD19-depleted stem cell transplant. All receptors come from a boy under two years old who had a stem cell transplant for Wiskott-Aldrich syndrome, so the T cells may come from the graft donor.

V is TRBV5-1 and J is TRBJ1-2, with TRBD1 identical over 9 bases. V trimming: 1 base; J trimming: 4 bases; junction bases outside the gene matches: 2. Germline V gene sequence: CDR1 SGHRS, CDR2 YFSETQ. The CDR3 consists of 14 residues. This chain's CDR3 is CASSLTGGFYGYTF. The CDR3 DNA follows: TGCGCCAGCAGCTTGACAGGGGGCTTCTATGGCTACACCTTC.

The chain carries TRBV19 and TRBJ2-1; 9 bases align to TRBD2. The CDR3 loop spans 13 amino acids. With 6 bases clipped from V and 7 bases from J, the junction kept 4 bases outside the gene matches. In germline, CDR1 is LNHDA, CDR2 SQIVND (reference sequence). CDR3 sequence: CASRPSGTNEQFF. CDR3 in DNA: TGTGCCAGTAGGCCTAGCGGGACGAATGAGCAGTTCTTC.

The table lists this clonotype with a few counts. The DNA for the CDR3 is TGCGCCAGCAGCCAGGGGAGGGGGACGAAAGATACGCAGTATTTT. It yields the protein CASSQGRGTKDTQYF. The chain uses TRBV4-1 and TRBJ2-3; D is perhaps TRBD2 (7 bases). V lost 3 bases and J lost 5, with 15 bases in between. CDR1 is MGHRA and CDR2 is YSYEKL in the germline V gene. This CDR3 comprises 15 residues.

V gene TRBV18 combines with J gene TRBJ1-4; tentatively, D is TRBD1 (5 bases). Germline V gives CDR1 KGHSH, CDR2 LQKENI. CDR3 length: 15 amino acids. The V end was cut by 4 bases, the J end by 5 bases, with 14 bases between. The CDR3 region is CASSLKGTHNEKLFF. The CDR3 coding sequence is TGTGCCAGCTCACTTAAGGGGACCCACAATGAAAAACTGTTTTTT.

This chain links TRBV28 with TRBJ2-3, with 12 bases matching TRBD1. The germline V gene has CDR1 MDHEN and CDR2 SYDVKM. The trim removed 5 bases at V and 5 bases at J, leaving 8 bases unmatched. CDR3 size: 16 residues. CDR3 amino acids: CASSSPGQGAQDTQYF. Written as DNA, the CDR3 is TGTGCCAGCAGTAGCCCGGGACAGGGGGCTCAAGATACGCAGTATTTT.

The sample holds many counts of this clonotype. V usage is TRBV29-1 and J usage is TRBJ2-7, with 8 bases lining up with TRBD1. The CDR3 length is 12 residues. CDR1 is SQVTM, CDR2 ANQGSEA, per germline. V shed 6 bases and J 3 bases; nucleotides not matched to a gene: 4. CDR3 in amino acids: CSVTTGDYEQYF. As DNA, the CDR3 is TGCAGCGTGACGACAGGGGACTACGAGCAGTACTTC.

About this clonotype itself: Mismatch with germline at one junction end may stem from a read error. The chain recombines TRBV12-3 or TRBV12-4 with TRBJ2-7; TRBD2 aligns across 11 bases. CDR3 length: 14 amino acids. The CDR3 DNA is TGTGCCAGCAGTCTAGCGGGAGGAGGCCACGAGCAGTACTTC. Translation gives CASSLAGGGHEQYF.

The sample holds many counts of this clonotype. This rearrangement joins TRBV12-3 or TRBV12-4 to TRBJ2-5, with D maybe TRBD2 (5 bases). Trimming took 1 base from V and 7 from J, leaving 13 bases between them. The CDR3 has 14 residues. The CDR3 spells CASSLGGSGGTQYF. CDR3 bases: TGTGCCAGCAGTTTAGGAGGGTCCGGTGGGACCCAGTACTTC.

This clonotype was observed a few times. The rearrangement joins TRBV12-3 or TRBV12-4 to TRBJ1-5; no clear D gene. V was shortened by 2 bases and J by 3 bases, with 5 bases between the two germline ends. The length of the CDR3 is 13 residues. This chain's CDR3 is CASSLTPNQPQHF. The CDR3 DNA is TGTGCCAGCAGTTTAACCCCCAATCAGCCCCAGCATTTT.

This clonotype turned up a few times. This chain uses TRBV7-9 with TRBJ1-6; D may be TRBD1 (6 bases). This CDR3 comprises 17 residues. Germline CDR1 reads SEHNR; CDR2 reads FQNEAQ (reference sequence). V was cut by 1 base and J by 13 bases, with 23 bases left in between. The CDR3 loop reads CASSLVGQPWVGSPLHF. The DNA for the CDR3 is TGTGCCAGCAGCTTAGTCGGACAGCCCTGGGTGGGGTCGCCCCTCCACTTT.

The rearrangement links TRBV5-1 to TRBJ2-2; D possibly corresponds to TRBD1 (6 bases). Per the germline V gene, CDR1 is SGHRS and CDR2 is YFSETQ. Trimming stripped 8 bases from V and 3 bases from J, with 17 bases between. The CDR3 sequence is 15 residues long. CDR3 sequence: CASATGSRYTGELFF. The DNA for the CDR3 is TGCGCCAGTGCGACAGGATCTCGGTACACCGGGGAGCTGTTTTTT.

This clonotype has more than one count but fewer than ten. This chain joins TRBV6-1 and TRBJ2-3, with no clear D. This CDR3 is 14 amino acids long. Germline V gene sequence: CDR1 MNHNS, CDR2 SASEGT. V dropped 6 bases and J dropped 8 bases, with 18 bases sitting between them. This CDR3 is CASSPRTGVATQYF. Written as DNA, the CDR3 is TGTGCCAGCAGCCCAAGGACGGGCGTGGCTACGCAGTATTTT.

The sample holds a few counts of this clonotype. The chain joins TRBV5-1 to TRBJ2-3; D gene ambiguous. Trimming cost V 3 bases and J 2 bases, with 16 bases left between them. The CDR3 spans 16 residues. The germline V gene has CDR1 SGHRS and CDR2 YFSETQ. The CDR3 reads CASSSLQPPLTDTQYF. CDR3 in DNA: TGCGCCAGCAGCTCCCTACAGCCTCCTCTCACAGATACGCAGTATTTT.

V and J are TRBV12-3 or TRBV12-4 and TRBJ2-5; either TRBD1 or TRBD2 may supply D (5 bases each). Trimming took 4 bases from V and 5 from J, leaving 8 bases between them. CDR3 length equals 12 residues. The CDR3 nucleotides are TGTGCCAGCAGTTCGGGGCGGGAGACCCAGTACTTC. Protein: CASSSGRETQYF.

V is TRBV27 and J is TRBJ1-5; possible D gene TRBD1, 5 bases. V was clipped by 8 bases and J by 5 bases, with 7 bases between them. The CDR3 consists of 11 residues. Per the germline V gene, CDR1 is MNHEY and CDR2 is SMNVEV (reference sequence). The DNA of the CDR3 is TGTGCCAGCGGGACCTATCAGCCCCAGCATTTT. Translated, it gives CASGTYQPQHF.

The chain has TRBV12-3 or TRBV12-4 and TRBJ1-6, with 8 bases aligning to TRBD1. V was pared by 3 bases and J by 9 bases, with 4 bases of the junction left unmatched. This CDR3 contains 14 residues. The CDR3 region has the DNA TGTGCCAGCAGTTTTCAGGGGGCGGTTTCACCCCTCCACTTT. It encodes CASSFQGAVSPLHF.

V and J are TRBV20-1 and TRBJ2-7, with 7 nucleotides matching TRBD2. The germline CDR1 and CDR2 sequences are DFQATT and SNEGSKA (reference sequence). The CDR3 consists of 14 residues. The V gene end was trimmed by 3 bases and the J gene end by 2 bases; junction bases not matched to a gene: 7. The CDR3 spells CSARKASGTYEQYF. CDR3 DNA sequence: TGCAGTGCTAGGAAAGCTAGCGGAACCTACGAGCAGTACTTC.

The genes are TRBV20-1 and TRBJ2-2; 9 nucleotides match TRBD1. The ends lost 4 bases at V and 4 bases at J; junction bases unmatched: 4. The germline gives CDR1 DFQATT, CDR2 SNEGSKA (reference sequence). The CDR3 extends over 14 amino acids. CDR3 bases: TGCAGTGCTACTTCGACAGGGGGCACCGGGGAGCTGTTTTTT. Protein product: CSATSTGGTGELFF.

This clonotype was observed a few times. This chain links TRBV7-8 with TRBJ2-7; maybe TRBD1 (6 bases). V was shortened by 5 bases and J by 3 bases, with 17 bases between the two germline ends. The length of the CDR3 is 15 residues. CDR1 and CDR2 (germline): SGHVS, FQNEAQ. The CDR3 loop is CASSTRGQGNYEQYF. For the CDR3, the DNA is TGTGCCAGCAGCACGCGAGGTCAGGGGAACTACGAGCAGTACTTC.

V is TRBV7-9 and J is TRBJ2-1; D gene uncertain. V was pared by 3 bases and J by 4 bases, with 10 bases between. Germline CDR1 SEHNR, CDR2 FQNEAQ (reference sequence). This CDR3 comprises 14 residues. The CDR3, as DNA: TGTGCCAGCAGCTTTTTGGTAAGGTACAATGAGCAGTTCTTC. As protein: CASSFLVRYNEQFF.

The chain employs TRBV18 and TRBJ2-1, with 13 nucleotides matching TRBD2. This CDR3 has 20 amino acids. Trimming cost V 1 base and J 1 base; bases outside gene matches: 10. In germline, CDR1 is KGHSH, CDR2 LQKENI. Written as DNA, the CDR3 is TGTGCCAGCTCACCACTCACTAGCGGGAGGGCCATTGGGTCCTACAATGAGCAGTTCTTC. Translation gives CASSPLTSGRAIGSYNEQFF.

There are a few counts of this clonotype. The chain joins TRBV5-1 to TRBJ2-2, with TRBD1 identical over 8 bases. The germline CDR1 and CDR2 sequences are SGHRS and YFSETQ. The CDR3 contains 15 residues. The V gene end was trimmed by 0 bases and the J gene end by 4 bases; junction bases not matched to a gene: 2. CDR3 loop: CASSLGTGLTGELFF. The CDR3, as DNA: TGCGCCAGCAGCTTGGGGACAGGGCTCACCGGGGAGCTGTTTTTT.

This clonotype has just a few counts. The chain combines TRBV4-2 with TRBJ2-4, with a tentative D call TRBD1 (6 bases). V was shortened by 1 base and J by 3 bases, with 7 bases between the two germline ends. Germline loops: CDR1 LGHNA, CDR2 YNFKEQ. The CDR3 runs 14 residues. In DNA form, the CDR3 reads TGTGCCAGCAGCCAAGGGGACAACAAAAACATTCAGTACTTC. This translates into CASSQGDNKNIQYF.

This chain connects TRBV7-9 to TRBJ1-1, with D possibly TRBD1 on 5 matching bases. The CDR3 loop spans 15 amino acids. The germline V gene encodes CDR1 SEHNR and CDR2 FQNEAQ (reference sequence). V was pared by 6 bases and J by 2 bases, with 16 bases between. CDR3: CASSPRRQLNTEAFF. The CDR3 nucleotides read TGTGCCAGCAGTCCCCGTAGACAGCTCAACACTGAAGCTTTCTTT.

J is TRBJ2-3 and V is TRBV5-6; 7 nucleotides agree with TRBD1. In germline, CDR1 is SGHDT, CDR2 YYEEEE. The ends lost 5 bases at V and 6 bases at J; junction bases unmatched: 15. This CDR3 spans 16 amino acids. The chain's CDR3 is CASRFRRTGPGDTQYF. The CDR3 region has the DNA TGTGCCAGCAGGTTTCGACGGACAGGTCCCGGGGATACGCAGTATTTT.